This T cell receptor (beta chain) was identified in a study of cytomegalovirus exposure and HLA in healthy donors (dated by TCRdb to about 2017). Study-wide context: An earlier analysis of several hundred of the donors reported under 300 Gb of sequence data and some 110 million unique TCR beta sequences obtained from about 179 million T cells. An early release covering just under 650 HLA-typed donors comprised 300 to 350 gigabases of sequencing data and approximately 80 million unique TCR sequences. Among the roughly 430 genotyped donors, approximately 82% belonged to the genetic ancestry cluster associated with self-reported Caucasian donors. The aim of the study was to test whether cataloging public T cell receptors could identify signatures of past pathogen exposure. Using immunosequencing, the study profiled T cell repertoires from some 670 subjects and related those repertoires to cytomegalovirus serostatus. Besides the first cohort of under 700 subjects, a separate validation cohort made up of 120 different subjects was used. The study combined high-throughput TCR immunosequencing, statistical association of individual TCRs with disease status, and machine learning to predict cytomegalovirus infection status. A later analysis re-analyzed previously published TCR beta repertoires from 550 to 700 donors and added high-resolution HLA genotyping to study TCR occurrence patterns. In the later analysis, no new phenotypic data were used to find candidate immune exposures; instead, reliance was placed on TCR beta sequences and their occurrence across donors. In an earlier analysis of 587 of the donors, high-throughput TCR beta sequencing was used to judge whether each TCR beta V gene segment behaved as functional or pseudogenic. Donor age, sex, ethnicity and CMV serostatus were compiled alongside the repertoire data. A later genetic analysis used genome-wide SNP genotypes for about 60% of the roughly 670 donors, treating that subset as a discovery cohort. Every discovery cohort repertoire had been produced on one sequencing platform. Both class I and class II loci were covered by HLA typing, at four-digit resolution. The number of typed donors differed by locus: about 620-630 for A, B, C, DRB1 and DQB1; 522 for DQA1; 606 for DPA1; and roughly 470 for DPB1. A handful of DR-DQ haplotypes were handled as single units for association and clustering because linkage in the cohort was strong. Among around 400 genotyped donors of the cohort, an average of around 220,000 unique TCR beta nucleotide sequences was sequenced per donor, of which roughly 18% were non-productive. On the study overall, not on this receptor specifically: Because some donors lacked HLA typing at each locus, the association tests relied only on the typed subset. A later analysis found that most CMV-associated TCR beta chains appeared HLA-restricted, with HLA associations seemingly driven largely by CMV exposure. According to a later analysis, parvovirus B19, influenza, CMV and Epstein-Barr virus appeared linked to several top co-occurrence clusters. A later analysis associated 15,000 to 20,000 TCR beta sequences with specific HLA alleles at a false discovery rate of 0.05. The cohort was sequenced for TCR beta chains only, and without alpha or paired-chain data the features that could be detected were limited. A group of highly shared sequence variants was considered likely to be a technical artifact of the sequencing pipeline. Immune exposure information for the cohort was limited to CMV serostatus. Roughly uniform sequencing depth across donors was assumed in presence/absence analyses, although this assumption may not hold. Assigning TCR associations to individual alleles was difficult when HLA alleles, especially DR and DQ, strongly co-occurred. The study listed approximately 160 TCR beta chains as associated with cytomegalovirus. According to a later genetic analysis, donors in an Asian-associated ancestry cluster had fewer N-insertions in productive TCRs than the approximately 670-donor mean. Compared with equally common non-associated chains, HLA-associated TCR beta chains in a later analysis were more clonally expanded and had lower generation probabilities. V-gene and J-gene trimming of TCR beta chains was associated with a missense DCLRE1C variant in a later genetic analysis, and the association was replicated in an independent cohort. A later analysis found that TCR association rates varied across HLA loci, with DRB1 alleles showing the most associated TCRs and HLA-C alleles the fewest. A further reported finding was that TCR beta sequences accurately predicted the HLA-A and HLA-B alleles for most subjects in the first cohort. The classifier was reported to diagnose cytomegalovirus status with high specificity and sensitivity in both the original cohort and the validation cohort. The earlier analysis of 450 to 700 of the donors excluded roughly 17 rarely observed V segments, including chromosome 9 orphons, because counts were too low. It was suggested by the authors that the approach could potentially be generalized to other disease states and immunological phenotypes. While some public TCRs were present in many individuals, most TCR sequences turned up only very rarely across donors. Correlated functional status among segregating V segments might be attributable to linkage disequilibrium, but an unknown experimental factor could not be ruled out. Some IMGT-functional V segments, including TRBV6-2 and TRBV6-3, could not be told apart with the 87-base-pair reads, so those segments were excluded. Three of the identified cytomegalovirus-associated TCR beta chains were confirmed in vitro to be specific for cytomegalovirus antigens. An earlier analysis of around 500 of the donors showed that most TCR beta V segments appeared in productive rearrangements either about 87% or about 30% of the time, which broadly matched IMGT annotations.

The cohort was made up of about 670 healthy bone marrow donors. Cohort members were all nominally healthy when sampled, although unrecorded immune exposures were likely present. The donor was CMV seronegative and belonged to the group of roughly 330 seronegative cohort members. Each donor provided a peripheral blood sample, and peripheral blood mononuclear cells were used for TCR beta sequencing. Genomic DNA was extracted from the blood cell samples with the Qiagen DNeasy Blood Extraction Kit. To note about this clone: Its target antigen remains unknown. No much larger clonotype is one base removed from it; base qualities were not supplied.

The library was prepared using the immunoSEQ multiplex PCR assay. For the multiplex PCR, a mixture combining 60 forward primers for TCR Vbeta segments and 13 reverse primers for TCR Jbeta segments was used. A multiplex PCR assay on genomic DNA amplified the CDR3 region of rearranged TCR beta genes. The amplified TCR beta libraries were sequenced on the Illumina HiSeq System as 87-base-pair reads. The authors' pipeline ran thus. A later analysis tallied 75 million to 85 million unique TCR beta chains across the 666 repertoires, and about 12 million of those chains were shared by two or more donors. Raw reads were error-corrected and collapsed into unique sequences with a nearest-neighbor algorithm that merged closely related sequences to remove PCR and sequencing errors. V, D and J gene segments were assigned by aligning CDR3 sequences to IMGT reference sequences. For a sequence to be retained, a match of at least six nucleotides was required to both a V gene segment and a J gene segment. Rearrangements were called productive when the CDR3 lacked stop codons and stayed in frame with V and J; all others were non-productive. Following IMGT convention, CDR3 was defined as the stretch from the second conserved V-encoded cysteine to the conserved J-encoded phenylalanine. Sequences without an unambiguous match to a single V gene segment were excluded from the earlier analysis of 450 to 750 of the donors. In an earlier analysis of roughly 500 of the donors, V segments were called functional above 56.7% productive rearrangements and were called segregating when the between-donor standard deviation exceeded 5%. A statistical classification framework was built for diagnosing cytomegalovirus status from the catalog of TCR beta chain sequences. A later analysis assigned V and J genes by comparing TCR nucleotide sequences with IMGT/GENE-DB human TR gene sequences. Using the TCRdist pipeline, a later analysis assigned CDR3 sequences along with most-parsimonious VDJ recombination scenarios. A later analysis defined each TCR beta chain by its CDR3 amino acid sequence plus V-gene family, and excluded reads lacking a unique V-gene family. To address suspected cross-contamination and a sequencing artifact, a later analysis removed a few hundred highly shared, low-generation-probability nucleotide sequences. In a later analysis, a clonal expansion index for each public chain was calculated from normalized within-repertoire ranks of inferred template counts. A later analysis computed generation probabilities with a VDJ recombination model fitted to out-of-frame rearrangements, and checked the results against IGoR. Hypergeometric tests were used in a later analysis to score TCR-TCR, TCR-HLA and TCR-CMV co-occurrence, with a repertoire-size bias correction applied to the TCR pairs. To estimate false discovery rates, a later analysis permuted the HLA or CMV assignments 20 times. In a later analysis, co-occurring TCRs were grouped using DBSCAN, and TCRdist sequence similarity was added for clustering within HLA-allele-positive subsets. Co-occurrence clustering excluded repertoires with fewer than 30,000 or more than 120,000 public chains, plus five with anomalous nucleotide sharing. TCRdb's version of the immuneACCESS table is confined to in-frame rearrangements and falls short of the full clone set. An unresolved V gene accounts for under half of the shortfall where checked; the remainder is of unknown origin. V and J calls plus clone size are reproduced from that table; the DNA served to infer D and trimming. The sample table shows 150,000 to 200,000 clones, and around 73% are seen once. More than 1.4% of the sample is taken by the ten largest.

The CDR1 and CDR2 encoded by the germline V gene are SGHTA and FQGNSA. The CDR3 spans 15 residues, from the cysteine through the phenylalanine. Kept here is only the CDR3 DNA, which spans 45 bases and is read in frame from base 1. Relative to germline, V is missing 2 bases and J is missing 4 bases, with 3 bases of the junction outside any gene match. Sequenced sample: PBMCs. The rearranged segments are TRBV7-2 and TRBJ2-2; TRBD2 aligns with 8 central bases. The TCR was taken from a male donor in good health and CMV-seronegative. CDR3 region: CASSLSAGGTGELFF. The DNA reads TGTGCCAGCAGCTTATCCGCGGGGGGCACCGGGGAGCTGTTTTTT.